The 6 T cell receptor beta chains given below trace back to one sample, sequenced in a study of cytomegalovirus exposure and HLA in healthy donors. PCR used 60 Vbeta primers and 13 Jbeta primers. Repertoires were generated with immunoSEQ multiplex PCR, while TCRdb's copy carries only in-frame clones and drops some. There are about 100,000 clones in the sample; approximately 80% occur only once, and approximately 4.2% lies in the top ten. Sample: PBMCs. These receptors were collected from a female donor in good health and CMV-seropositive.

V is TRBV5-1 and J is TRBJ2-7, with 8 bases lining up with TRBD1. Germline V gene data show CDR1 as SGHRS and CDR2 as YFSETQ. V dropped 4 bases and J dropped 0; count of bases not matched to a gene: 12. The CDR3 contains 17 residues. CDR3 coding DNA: TGCGCCAGCAGCCCAGGTCCGGACAGGGCCTCCTCCTACGAGCAGTACTTC. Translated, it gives CASSPGPDRASSYEQYF. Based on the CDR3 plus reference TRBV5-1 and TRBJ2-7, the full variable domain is KAGVTQTPRYLIKTRGQQVTLSCSPISGHRSVSWYQQTPGQGLQFLFEYFSETQRNKGNFPGRFSGRQFSNSRSEMNVSTLELGDSALYLCASSPGPDRASSYEQYFGPGTRLTVT.

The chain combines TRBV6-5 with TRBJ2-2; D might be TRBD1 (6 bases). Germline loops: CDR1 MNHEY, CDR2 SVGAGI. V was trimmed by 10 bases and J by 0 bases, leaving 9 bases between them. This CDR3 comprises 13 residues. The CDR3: CATRDTNTGELFF. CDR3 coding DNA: TGTGCCACCAGGGACACGAACACCGGGGAGCTGTTTTTT.

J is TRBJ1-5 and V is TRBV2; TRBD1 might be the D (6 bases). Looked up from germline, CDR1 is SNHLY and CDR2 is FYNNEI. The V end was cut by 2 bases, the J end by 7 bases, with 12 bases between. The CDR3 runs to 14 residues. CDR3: CASSERRGVQPQHF. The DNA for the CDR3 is TGTGCCAGCAGTGAACGCAGGGGAGTCCAGCCCCAGCATTTT.

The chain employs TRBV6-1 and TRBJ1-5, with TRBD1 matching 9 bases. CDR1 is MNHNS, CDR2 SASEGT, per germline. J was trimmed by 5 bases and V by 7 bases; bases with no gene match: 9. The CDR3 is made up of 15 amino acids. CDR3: CASNRGTGIDQPQHF. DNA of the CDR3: TGTGCCAGCAATAGAGGGACAGGGATCGATCAGCCCCAGCATTTT.

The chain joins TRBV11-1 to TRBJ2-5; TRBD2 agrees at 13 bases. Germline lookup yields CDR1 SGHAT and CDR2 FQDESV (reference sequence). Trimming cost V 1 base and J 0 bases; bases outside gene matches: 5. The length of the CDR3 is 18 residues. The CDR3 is CASSLGLAGGLYQETQYF. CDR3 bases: TGTGCCAGCAGCTTAGGACTAGCGGGAGGACTGTACCAAGAGACCCAGTACTTC.

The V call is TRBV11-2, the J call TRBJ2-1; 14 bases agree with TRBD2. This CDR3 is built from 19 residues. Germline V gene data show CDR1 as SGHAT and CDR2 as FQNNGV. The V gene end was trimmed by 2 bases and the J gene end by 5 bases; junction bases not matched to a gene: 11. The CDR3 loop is CASSLSGTSGGLGNNEQFF. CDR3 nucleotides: TGTGCCAGCAGCTTATCTGGGACTAGCGGGGGTCTTGGGAACAATGAGCAGTTCTTC.